This T cell receptor beta chain was obtained from a study of blood T cell repertoires in COVID-19. Across the whole study: COVID-19 samples from acute and convalescent phases originated in the United States, Italy and Spain. PBMCs, B-cell-depleted T cells, or T cells provided the cDNA or gDNA that made up the material.

V was clipped by 5 bases and J by 8 bases; unmatched bases: 10. Per the germline V gene, CDR1 is LNHDA and CDR2 is SQIVND (reference sequence). This CDR3 region has 16 residues. Original handling: Estimation of nucleated cell counts was performed using reference gene primer amplification. The data were produced by immunoSEQ multiplex PCR, yet TCRdb's version contains in-frame clones alone and is incomplete. V, J and clone size were drawn from that table, and D and trimming were deduced from the DNA. The sample contains about 260,000 clones, 85% to 90% of which appear only once. This sequence was found in a middle-aged woman with acute or convalescent COVID-19. Sample: peripheral blood. The chain carries TRBV19 and TRBJ1-4; 11 bases are shared with TRBD1. The CDR3 DNA sequence: TGTGCCAGTAGTGCCGGGACAGGGGGATTGGGGGAAAAACTGTTTTTT. Residues: CASSAGTGGLGEKLFF.